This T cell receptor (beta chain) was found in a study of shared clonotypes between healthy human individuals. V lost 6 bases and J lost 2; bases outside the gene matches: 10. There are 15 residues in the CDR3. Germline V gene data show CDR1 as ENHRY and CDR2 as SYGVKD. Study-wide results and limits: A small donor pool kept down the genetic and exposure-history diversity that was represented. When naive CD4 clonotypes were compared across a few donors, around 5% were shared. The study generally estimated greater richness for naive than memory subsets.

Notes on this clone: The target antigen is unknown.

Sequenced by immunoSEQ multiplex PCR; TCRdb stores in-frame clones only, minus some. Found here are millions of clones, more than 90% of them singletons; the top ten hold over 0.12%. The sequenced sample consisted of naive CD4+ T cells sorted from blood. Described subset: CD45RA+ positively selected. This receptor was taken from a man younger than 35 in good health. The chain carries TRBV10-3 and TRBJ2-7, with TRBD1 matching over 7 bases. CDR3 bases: TGTGCCATCAGAAATACGGACAGGCTTCCCTACGAGCAGTACTTC. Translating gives CAIRNTDRLPYEQYF.